This T cell receptor beta chain was captured by sequencing in a study of shared clonotypes between healthy human individuals (dated by TCRdb to the early 2020s). As for the study more broadly: A couple of women and a few men aged 18 to 49 years were included in the cohort. Per donor, leukapheresis produced somewhere between about 0.94 and 9.5 billion PBMCs. Different laboratories and diverse techniques were used to prepare libraries and sequence TCR repertoires, to increase sequencing depth and limit assay-specific biases. To estimate repertoire size and how much clonotypes are shared between individuals, the study performed deep sequencing of blood TCR repertoires from about 5 healthy adults. For each donor, CD4 naive and CD4 memory were each run on three plates, CD8 naive on two plates, and CD8 memory on one plate. The full study reports these points: Clonotypes shared by all four sorted-subset donors showed higher generation probabilities than non-shared clonotypes. Because the study included a small number of donors, the genetic and exposure-history diversity represented was limited. Larger estimated clonotype richness was generally found for naive subsets than for memory subsets. Pairwise subsampling indicated that sequencing depth was expected to affect the degree of clonotype sharing among donors. When four donors were compared, the shared fraction of clonotypes was about 5.4% for naive CD4, less than 4% for naive CD8, roughly 2.3% for memory CD4, and 0.4% for memory CD8. Incomplete sequencing was indicated by rarefaction of sorted-subset datasets, despite the large sequencing depth. Sampling was restricted to blood, and TCR repertoires in tissues likely differ from the TCR repertoires found in blood.

The donors were healthy, HIV-negative adults with no recently reported acute infections or vaccinations. Every donor was a Caucasian adult residing in Nashville, Tennessee, USA. CD4+ T cells were enriched by magnetic negative selection; naive cells were then positively selected on CD45RA, and the negative fraction formed the memory subset. Blood was collected by leukapheresis, and PBMCs were isolated by Ficoll-Histopaque density gradient centrifugation and then cryopreserved in liquid nitrogen vapor phase. Analytical flow cytometry was used to check the purity and quantity of every magnetically sorted T cell population. Genomic DNA was isolated from every sorted fraction and measured by UV absorbance on a Nanodrop 2000c. Using the deep immunoSEQ assay, multiplex PCR amplified TCR CDR3 regions from genomic DNA. Extracted genomic DNA from each cell subset was spread evenly across all wells of several immunoSEQ 96-well plates, with each plate serving as a replicate. For sorted subsets, roughly 200 ng genomic DNA, equal to 25,000 to 35,000 T cell genomes, was loaded into each replicate PCR. Purified libraries were quantified with a Qubit 3.0 fluorometer, sized on a Bioanalyzer 2100, and re-quantified with the KAPA Library Quantification kit. A separate single-read 150-cycle Illumina NextSeq 550 flow cell was used to sequence each immunoSEQ 96-well plate. The study's own analysis went as follows. Because the immunoSEQ output held only junctional sequences and lacked quality scores, the filtering could not match the filtering applied to full-length reads. Sequences were annotated with PyIR, a Python wrapper for IgBLAST v1.9, using IMGT germline references to assign V/J genes and CDR3. Reads were filtered out if the reads had weak V/J assignments (E-value above 1e-6), no CDR3, stop codons, out-of-frame junctions, or ambiguous translated residues. V3J clonotypes were defined as sequences sharing the same inferred V gene, J gene, and CDR3 amino acid sequence. Percentage overlap between repertoires was calculated by dividing the number of shared unique clonotypes by the size of the smaller repertoire. RTK rarefaction, the Chao1 estimator, and Recon v2.1 estimates of unobserved clonotypes were used to assess repertoire richness. For all TCRbeta clonotypes obtained by the gDNA method from a handful of donors, generation probabilities were computed with OLGA. The clones in this table, taken by TCRdb from immuneACCESS, are in-frame only. Not every clone is retained; where verified, under half of the shortfall comes from an unresolved V gene, and the cause of the rest is unknown. V and J calls and clone size are copied from that table; D and trimming were computed from the DNA. A total of about 1 million clones appear in this sample, about 75% of them only once. The top ten clones comprise approximately 1.5% of the sample.

For this clone: Its antigen remains unidentified. One base away there is no much larger clone; base qualities are not given.

The sample consisted of memory CD4+ T cells sorted from blood. Reading the label with the study, this specimen's cell subset or site is: CD45RA-negative fraction. This sequence was found in a man aged 18 to 29 in good health.

The CDR3 amino acid sequence is: CASSLAEYEQFF. The DNA is as follows: TGTGCCAGCAGTTTGGCGGAGTATGAGCAGTTCTTC. Recombination connected TRBV28 to TRBJ2-1, with no D gene named confidently. V is shortened by 3 bases, J by 8 bases, and the region joining them spans 8 bases. Per the germline V gene, MDHEN is the CDR1 and SYDVKM is the CDR2. Spanning cysteine to phenylalanine, the CDR3 consists of 12 amino acids. Solely the CDR3 DNA is kept, with 36 bases framed from the first base.